Included here is one TCR beta chain sequence, with context. The antigen is undetermined. Germline V gives CDR1 SGHTA, CDR2 FQGNSA. This CDR3 spans 15 amino acids. Trimming took 7 bases from V and 4 from J; bases not matched to a gene: 10. PCR used 60 Vbeta primers and 13 Jbeta primers. Original processing methods: Roughly 10 million shared chains were among some 75 million unique TCR beta chains counted in a later analysis. The assay was immunoSEQ multiplex PCR, and TCRdb's table has in-frame clones only and misses some. That table supplies the V and J calls and clone size; D and trimming were determined from the DNA. The sample contains some 120,000 clones, roughly 70% of which appear only once. The data belong to a study of cytomegalovirus exposure and HLA in healthy donors. Study-wide points: Reported performance of the classifier showed diagnosis of cytomegalovirus status with high specificity and sensitivity. TCR beta V- and J-gene trimming, according to a later analysis, was linked to a missense DCLRE1C variant.

This receptor was identified in a middle-aged woman in good health and CMV-seropositive. J is TRBJ2-5 and V is TRBV7-2; 9 nucleotides match TRBD1. Input material: PBMCs. The CDR3 here is CASTLTGTGIETQYF. DNA for the CDR3: TGTGCCAGCACCCTAACCGGGACAGGGATAGAGACCCAGTACTTC.